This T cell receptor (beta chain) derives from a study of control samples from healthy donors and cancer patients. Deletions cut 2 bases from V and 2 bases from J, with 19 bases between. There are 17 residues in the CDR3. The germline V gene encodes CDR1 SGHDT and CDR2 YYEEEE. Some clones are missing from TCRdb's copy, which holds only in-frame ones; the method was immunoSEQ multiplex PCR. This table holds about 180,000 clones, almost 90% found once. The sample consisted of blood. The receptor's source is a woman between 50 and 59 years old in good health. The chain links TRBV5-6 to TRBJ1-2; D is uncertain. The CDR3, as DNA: TGTGCCAGCAGCTTACCCGTAGACCAGCCTCAAAACTATGGCTACACCTTC. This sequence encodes CASSLPVDQPQNYGYTF.